This T cell receptor beta chain emerged from a study of human T cells and chemical hapten exposure. Study summary: TCR yields per sample varied, mainly owing to small pooled library volume differences.

Turning to this clonotype: The antigen is unknown.

The time point here: pre-sensitization, week 0. Regarding treatment: therapeutic diphenylcyclopropenone sensitization with weekly scalp DPC. The CDR3 consists of 15 residues. Looked up from germline, CDR1 is SGHRS and CDR2 is YFSETQ. The V end lost 0 bases, the J end lost 3 bases, and 12 bases lay between the germline ends. The study's findings and limits: With patch test score, the counts of PT1 expanded TCRs showed a positive correlation. Among expanded TCRs, significantly more large CDR3 similarity clusters formed than among controls.

Original analysis: Individual samples carried between about 23,224 and 750,000 TCRs, with approximately 100,000 as the median. TCRdb re-called the RACE reads with MiXCR, one entry per CDR3 protein. TCRdb's processing, not the authors', yielded these V and J calls. The data contain 300,000 to 450,000 distinct CDR3 sequences, 5.5% of them seen just once; the ten biggest clones take up approximately 8.2%. The clonotype comes from a woman aged 18-29 years with alopecia areata. Some clones in this sample may be carry-over from other donors' samples. The sample was whole blood, taken in connection with sensitization to the hapten diphenylcyclopropenone (DPC). The V gene is TRBV5-1, the J gene TRBJ1-1; no definite D call. As DNA, the CDR3 is TGCGCCAGCAGCTTGGCCGCCTTTCGGGACACTGAAGCTTTCTTT. Amino acids: CASSLAAFRDTEAFF.